This paragraph covers one T cell receptor beta chain sequence. No antigen is known for it. This PCR relied on a set of 60 Vbeta primers and 13 Jbeta primers. Assay: immunoSEQ multiplex PCR; the TCRdb copy retains only in-frame clones and omits some. The sample table includes about 130,000 clones. These data originate in a study of cytomegalovirus exposure and HLA in healthy donors. Study background: Falling in the Caucasian-associated ancestry cluster were 65% to 90% of some 400 genotyped donors.

Findings of the study overall: Segments of the TCR beta V type were, in most cases, productive about 87% or about 30% of the time in an earlier analysis.

The sequencing input was PBMCs. The clonotype comes from a woman in her forties in good health and CMV-seronegative.

The CDR3 loop is CASSYPRTSVGHEQFF. The CDR3 DNA follows: TGTGCCAGCAGTTACCCAAGGACTAGCGTAGGCCATGAGCAGTTCTTC. The J gene is TRBJ2-1, the V gene TRBV6-5; 9 nucleotides agree with TRBD2. Germline V gene data show CDR1 as MNHEY and CDR2 as SVGAGI. This CDR3 contains 16 residues. After removal of 2 bases from V and 8 bases from J, the junction contained 10 bases not matched to a gene.